This TCR beta chain derives from a study of CD8+ T cells in alopecia areata. V was pared by 9 bases and J by 6 bases, with 12 bases between. This CDR3 comprises 11 residues. Germline V gene lookup returns CDR1 SGDLS and CDR2 YYNGEE. cDNA prepared by RNA extraction and subsequent reverse transcription served as the template for sequencing. Clones were sequenced by immunoSEQ multiplex PCR, and TCRdb holds only the in-frame ones, with some missing. The sample yields approximately 150,000 clones, about 87% seen once. This chain uses TRBV9 with TRBJ1-2; D is undetermined. The source of this sequence is a human donor with alopecia areata. The source was CD8+ T cells sorted from blood, collected at week 0. This CDR3 reads CATTAVDGYTF. As DNA, the CDR3 is TGTGCCACCACCGCGGTTGATGGCTACACCTTC.